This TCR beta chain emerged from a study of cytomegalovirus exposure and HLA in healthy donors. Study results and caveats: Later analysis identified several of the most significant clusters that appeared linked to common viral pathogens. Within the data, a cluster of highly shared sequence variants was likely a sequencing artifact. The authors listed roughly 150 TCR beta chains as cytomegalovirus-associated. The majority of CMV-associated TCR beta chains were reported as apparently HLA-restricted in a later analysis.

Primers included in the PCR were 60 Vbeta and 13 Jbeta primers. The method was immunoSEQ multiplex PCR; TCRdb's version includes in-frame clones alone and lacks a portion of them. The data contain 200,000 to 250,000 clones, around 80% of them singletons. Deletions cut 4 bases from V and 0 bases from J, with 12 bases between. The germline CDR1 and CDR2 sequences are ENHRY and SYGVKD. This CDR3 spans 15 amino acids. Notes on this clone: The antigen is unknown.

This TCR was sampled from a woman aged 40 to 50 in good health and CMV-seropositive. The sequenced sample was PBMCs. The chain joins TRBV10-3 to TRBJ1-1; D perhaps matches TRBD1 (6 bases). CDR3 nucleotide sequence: TGTGCCATCAGTGCCGGTTGGGGGCTGAACACTGAAGCTTTCTTT. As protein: CAISAGWGLNTEAFF.